This T cell receptor (beta chain) was captured by sequencing in a study of beta chain features in type 1 diabetes (dated by TCRdb to 2017 to 2018). Some background on the complete study: Patients and healthy donors did not differ in mean age, gender distribution, total cell number or subset yield. A total of 85 million to 140 million sorted cells were examined across all samples, and a strong correlation was observed between cell number per subset and RNA yield. The study compared the TCRB repertoires of sorted circulating CD4+ T cell subsets in recently diagnosed type 1 diabetes patients with those in matched healthy donors. Naive and central memory subsets were obtained from all 30 or so donors, but regulatory and stem cell-like memory subsets were isolated from only 8 patients and roughly 8 healthy donors. Overall study outcomes, separate from this receptor: At VDJ recombination sites, type 1 diabetes patients had fewer insertions and more deleted nucleotides, which implies abnormalities in thymic rearrangement. Because cDNA was sequenced instead of genomic DNA, highly expressing activated cells could be over-represented, though the groups showed no difference in activation or CD3 levels. In all four CD4+ subsets, TCRB CDR3 length was moderately but significantly shorter in type 1 diabetes patients. Naive, central memory and regulatory TCRB repertoires appeared to be more similar among patients than among healthy donors. PCR might favor shorter templates, but patient and control samples were amplified and corrected together, so any skew would affect both groups equally. HLA sub-analyses involved small numbers of individuals, so any influence of HLA type on TCRB rearrangement remained unresolved.

Trimming leaves V shorter by 8 bases and J shorter by 0 bases, with the junction holding 6 bases beyond the gene matches. Per the germline V gene, SQVTM is the CDR1 and ANQGSEA is the CDR2. Reading from cysteine to phenylalanine, the CDR3 counts 13 amino acids. Here the CDR3 DNA is all that survives: 39 bases in frame from base 1. All of the isolated RNA was reverse transcribed with the High Capacity cDNA Reverse Transcription Kit, so expressed TCRB transcripts were sequenced. Deep immunoSEQ sequencing was applied to naive, central memory and regulatory T cell samples, giving an average of roughly 3.5 million total reads per sample. After sorted cells were lysed in RLT buffer, RNA was extracted with DNase-treated RNeasy Micro or Mini kits, with the choice depending on cell number. Each cell subset was processed on its own to prevent cross-contamination, while patient and healthy donor samples were processed together. TCRB sequences were amplified from cDNA with the immunoSEQ multiplex PCR, producing 87-bp fragments spanning the CDR3 region. Amplicons were sequenced on the Illumina HiSeq platform. The authors' analysis ran thus. Synthetic template baselines were used to correct PCR bias computationally, reads within Hamming distance 2 were collapsed, and singletons that could not be merged were discarded. By aligning reads against IMGT, V, D and J genes, CDR3 length, and insertions or deletions at six rearrangement sites were assigned. Within each subset, clonotype counts were normalized to sorted cell number, after which true diversity and Gini coefficients were computed with the tcR R package. The overlap coefficient, calculated on TCRB nucleotide sequences, was used to quantify repertoire sharing. As a proxy for the pre-selection repertoire, out-of-frame TCRB sequences from naive cells were analyzed. TCRdb took this table from immuneACCESS and kept in-frame rearrangements with V and J called. Such tables lack part of the clones; where checked against another copy, unresolved V genes explain under half of the gap, and the rest is unexplained. That table is the source of V, J and clone size, and D and trimming were worked out from the DNA. This sample holds a few hundred thousand clones; over 13% were observed only once. The top ten clonotypes cover 0.019% of the sample.

Each donor gave one peripheral blood draw, averaging about 120 mL, which was collected into heparinised tubes. Naive, central memory, regulatory and stem cell-like memory CD4+ T cells were sorted on a BD FACSAria II using a panel including CD45RO, CCR7, CD25, CD127, CD95 and CD27. All sorted populations exceeded 95% purity. PBMCs were separated immediately by Lymphoprep density gradient centrifugation and were stained directly, without being cultured. Samples were stained and sorted in pairs, with one healthy donor and one patient per experiment, so that batch effects were minimized. Concerning this clone: Its antigen is still unknown. Base qualities are not recorded, but no much larger clone differs from it by a single base.

This TCR was sampled from a woman younger than 30 in good health. This sequence uses TRBV29-1 and TRBJ1-1; 7 nucleotides in the junction match TRBD1. Input material: naive CD4+ T cells from blood. The label giving this sample's cell subset or site can be read as: true naive CD4+ T cells. Read as DNA, the sequence is TGCAGCATCGACAGGGCAATGAACACTGAAGCTTTCTTT. Translated, this is CSIDRAMNTEAFF.